This entry is about one T cell receptor beta chain. Its antigen is not identified. Primers for the PCR totalled 60 Vbeta and 13 Jbeta. Only in-frame clones appear in the TCRdb table, and some are missing; sequencing was by immunoSEQ multiplex PCR. This sample has tens of thousands of clones, with around four fifths found just once. This specimen belongs to a study of cytomegalovirus exposure and HLA in healthy donors. Germline CDR1 is SGHNT and CDR2 is YYREEE (reference sequence). The CDR3 totals 15 residues. The V gene end was trimmed by 4 bases and the J gene end by 7 bases; junction bases not matched to a gene: 9. General study results and limits: Testing in vitro showed a few CMV-associated chains specific for CMV antigens. Data from an earlier analysis indicated that most TCR beta V segments were productive either about 87% or about 30% of the time.

J is TRBJ1-5 and V is TRBV5-4; TRBD1 agrees at 9 bases. The sequencing sample was made of PBMCs. The receptor was derived from a woman in her thirties in good health and CMV-seronegative. This CDR3 is CASSPGTGSGQPQHF. As DNA, the CDR3 is TGTGCCAGCAGCCCTGGGACAGGGAGCGGCCAGCCCCAGCATTTT.